Listed below are T cell receptor beta chains from one sample, sequenced in a study of breast tumors, draining lymph nodes, adjacent tissues. MiXCR, applied by TCRdb to the multiplex PCR reads, yields one record per CDR3 protein. The sample comprises more than 20,000 distinct CDR3 sequences, over 60% of which are singletons, and roughly a quarter rests with the top ten. The sequenced sample consisted of tumor-adjacent breast tissue. The receptors stem from a female donor with breast cancer. Some clones in this sample may be carry-over from other donors' samples. The CDR3 runs from the conserved cysteine through the conserved F or W. The order of the fields is D gene, J gene, clone size, V gene, CDR3 DNA, CDR3 protein. A D gene is named only where the DNA matches it firmly. Expanded clones get a size class; other rows say once, few or many, or leave the size out.

D gene: NA
J gene: TRBJ2-3
clone size: NA
V gene: TRBV9
CDR3 DNA: TGTGCCAGCAGCGTAGGGGGACGAGATACGCAGTATTTT
CDR3 protein: CASSVGGRDTQYF

D gene: TRBD1
J gene: TRBJ2-1
clone size: NA
V gene: TRBV20-1
CDR3 DNA: TGCAGTGCTGTAACCGGGACAGGGGTGTCAAATGAGCAGTCCTTC
CDR3 protein: CSAVTGTGVSNEQSF

D gene: TRBD1
J gene: TRBJ2-7
clone size: NA
V gene: TRBV29-1
CDR3 DNA: TGCAGCGTCCGACAGGGGGAGGACTACGAGCAGTACTTC
CDR3 protein: CSVRQGEDYEQYF

D gene: NA
J gene: TRBJ2-5
clone size: NA
V gene: TRBV15
CDR3 DNA: TGTGCCACCAGCAGAGCGAGCAGGGAGGAGACCCAGTACTTC
CDR3 protein: CATSRASREETQYF

D gene: TRBD2
J gene: TRBJ2-1
clone size: NA
V gene: TRBV5-1
CDR3 DNA: TGCGCCAGCAGCTGGACTAGCGGGAGGTACAATGAGCAGTTCTTC
CDR3 protein: CASSWTSGRYNEQFF

D gene: TRBD2
J gene: TRBJ2-7
clone size: NA
V gene: TRBV20-1
CDR3 DNA: TGCAGTGCTAGGCGGGAGGGCTTCTGGCGTGAGCAGTACTTC
CDR3 protein: CSARREGFWREQYF

D gene: NA
J gene: TRBJ1-5
clone size: many
V gene: TRBV30
CDR3 DNA: TGTGCCTGGAGTGTCACAGGGTACAATCAGCCCCAGCATTTT
CDR3 protein: CAWSVTGYNQPQHF

D gene: TRBD2
J gene: TRBJ2-1
clone size: large
V gene: TRBV29-1
CDR3 DNA: TGCAGCGTGGAGGGACTAGCGGGAATGGGCTCCTACAATGAGCAGTTCTTC
CDR3 protein: CSVEGLAGMGSYNEQFF

D gene: NA
J gene: TRBJ1-3
clone size: few
V gene: TRBV5-1
CDR3 DNA: TGCGCCAGCAGTGAACAGGGCGGTGGAAACACCATATATTTT
CDR3 protein: CASSEQGGGNTIYF

D gene: TRBD1
J gene: TRBJ2-5
clone size: few
V gene: TRBV9
CDR3 DNA: TGTGCCAGCAGCGCCGGGACAGAAGAGACCCAGTACTTC
CDR3 protein: CASSAGTEETQYF

D gene: NA
J gene: TRBJ2-7
clone size: NA
V gene: TRBV2
CDR3 DNA: TGTGCCAGCGGGCGGGGTTACGAGCAGTACTTC
CDR3 protein: CASGRGYEQYF

D gene: TRBD2
J gene: TRBJ2-7
clone size: many
V gene: TRBV4-1
CDR3 DNA: TGCGCCAGCAGCCAAGAACTTACTAGCGGACCTCTAGGTGAGCAGTACTTC
CDR3 protein: CASSQELTSGPLGEQYF

D gene: NA
J gene: TRBJ2-1
clone size: NA
V gene: TRBV7-2
CDR3 DNA: TGTGCCAGCAGCTTAGCCCGTACAGCGTCCTACAATGAGCAGTTCTTC
CDR3 protein: CASSLARTASYNEQFF

D gene: NA
J gene: TRBJ1-6
clone size: NA
V gene: TRBV20-1
CDR3 DNA: TGCAGTGCTAGACTAGAGGCGAAGGGGTTTTTTTCACCCCTCCACTTT
CDR3 protein: CSARLEAKGFFSPLHF

D gene: NA
J gene: TRBJ2-1
clone size: NA
V gene: TRBV12-3/TRBV12-4
CDR3 DNA: TGTGCCAGCAGTTTAATACGCGGAAACTACAATGAGCAGTTCTTC
CDR3 protein: CASSLIRGNYNEQFF

D gene: TRBD1
J gene: TRBJ2-5
clone size: medium-sized
V gene: TRBV7-9
CDR3 DNA: TGTGCCAGCAGCGTAGCGTCAGGGGGTAAAGAGACCCAGTACTTC
CDR3 protein: CASSVASGGKETQYF

D gene: TRBD2
J gene: TRBJ2-1
clone size: many
V gene: TRBV28
CDR3 DNA: TGTGCCAGCAGTATAGCGGGGGCCTACAATGAGCAGTTCTTC
CDR3 protein: CASSIAGAYNEQFF

D gene: TRBD1
J gene: TRBJ1-2
clone size: NA
V gene: TRBV10-3
CDR3 DNA: TGTGCCATCAGCTCCACCGGGACAGGGACCGACGTCTATGGCTACACCTTC
CDR3 protein: CAISSTGTGTDVYGYTF

D gene: NA
J gene: TRBJ2-7
clone size: NA
V gene: TRBV12-3/TRBV12-4
CDR3 DNA: TGCGCCAGCACCCGGACACTGGCCTCCTACGAGCAGTACTTC
CDR3 protein: CASTRTLASYEQYF

D gene: TRBD2
J gene: TRBJ2-7
clone size: NA
V gene: TRBV19
CDR3 DNA: TGTGCCAGTAGTATCTCCCCCGGGACTACGGGCGAGCAGTACTTC
CDR3 protein: CASSISPGTTGEQYF

D gene: TRBD2
J gene: TRBJ2-3
clone size: few
V gene: TRBV6-5
CDR3 DNA: TGTGCCAGCAGTTACGGGGGGGGAACAGATACGCAGTATTTT
CDR3 protein: CASSYGGGTDTQYF

D gene: NA
J gene: TRBJ2-3
clone size: many
V gene: TRBV6-5
CDR3 DNA: TGTGCCAGCAGTGCGGGGCCCTTCACAGATACGCAGTATTTT
CDR3 protein: CASSAGPFTDTQYF

D gene: TRBD1
J gene: TRBJ2-1
clone size: few
V gene: TRBV5-1
CDR3 DNA: TGCGCCAGCAGCGGACGGACAGGGGCGCCATCGGGCAATGAGCAGTTCTTC
CDR3 protein: CASSGRTGAPSGNEQFF

D gene: TRBD2
J gene: TRBJ2-7
clone size: NA
V gene: TRBV12-3/TRBV12-4
CDR3 DNA: TGTGCCAGCAGTTTTGCTAGCGGGAGGGGTGGAGAGCAGTACTTC
CDR3 protein: CASSFASGRGGEQYF

D gene: NA
J gene: TRBJ2-2
clone size: NA
V gene: TRBV11-2
CDR3 DNA: TGTGCCAGCAGCTTAGCGATGGGGCTAGATTCGACCGGGGAGCTGTTTTTT
CDR3 protein: CASSLAMGLDSTGELFF

D gene: NA
J gene: TRBJ1-5
clone size: many
V gene: TRBV28
CDR3 DNA: TGTGCCAGCCAACACTGGGGAGGGGCCGGCAATCAGCCCCAGCATTTT
CDR3 protein: CASQHWGGAGNQPQHF

D gene: NA
J gene: TRBJ2-7
clone size: NA
V gene: TRBV6-1
CDR3 DNA: TGTGCCAGCAGTGCGGAGGCTCTCTCCTACGAGCAGTACTTC
CDR3 protein: CASSAEALSYEQYF

D gene: TRBD2
J gene: TRBJ2-7
clone size: few
V gene: TRBV25-1
CDR3 DNA: TGTGCCAGCAGTGACACACTAGCGGGAGGGGGGGCCTACGAGCAGTACTTC
CDR3 protein: CASSDTLAGGGAYEQYF

D gene: NA
J gene: TRBJ2-5
clone size: NA
V gene: TRBV29-1
CDR3 DNA: TGCAGCGTTGCCCCGGGGCAGATAGAGACCCAGTACTTC
CDR3 protein: CSVAPGQIETQYF

D gene: NA
J gene: TRBJ1-5
clone size: NA
V gene: TRBV7-2
CDR3 DNA: TGTGCCAGCAGCCTAACAAGGGGGGAGGGCCAGCCCCAGCATTTT
CDR3 protein: CASSLTRGEGQPQHF

D gene: TRBD1
J gene: TRBJ1-2
clone size: NA
V gene: TRBV5-4
CDR3 DNA: TGTGCCAGCAGCTCCGACAGGGTGGTTAACTATGGCTACACCTTC
CDR3 protein: CASSSDRVVNYGYTF

D gene: NA
J gene: TRBJ2-2
clone size: NA
V gene: TRBV20-1
CDR3 DNA: TGCAGTGCTAGAGATGCAACCACCGGGGAGCTGTTTTTT
CDR3 protein: CSARDATTGELFF

D gene: NA
J gene: TRBJ1-6
clone size: NA
V gene: TRBV6-1
CDR3 DNA: TGTGCCAGCAGCGCCTCCGCAGCAGGCTCGAATTCACCCCTCCACTTT
CDR3 protein: CASSASAAGSNSPLHF

D gene: NA
J gene: TRBJ2-3
clone size: NA
V gene: TRBV5-1
CDR3 DNA: TGCGCCAGCCGTAATCCCACAGATACGCAGTATTTT
CDR3 protein: CASRNPTDTQYF

D gene: TRBD1
J gene: TRBJ2-3
clone size: NA
V gene: TRBV29-1
CDR3 DNA: TGCAGCGTTTCCCCCCAGGGGGTTGACCTTGGGCAGTATTTT
CDR3 protein: CSVSPQGVDLGQYF

D gene: TRBD2
J gene: TRBJ2-7
clone size: NA
V gene: TRBV20-1
CDR3 DNA: TGCAGTGCTAGCGCACTAGCGGTAGTTGCCTACGAGCAGTACTTC
CDR3 protein: CSASALAVVAYEQYF

D gene: TRBD2
J gene: TRBJ2-3
clone size: NA
V gene: TRBV20-1
CDR3 DNA: TGCAGTGCAACCACTAGCGGTCGCACAGATACGCAGTATTTT
CDR3 protein: CSATTSGRTDTQYF

D gene: NA
J gene: TRBJ2-6
clone size: many
V gene: TRBV3-1
CDR3 DNA: TGTGCCAGCAGCCAAGGGGGGGCCAACGTCCTGACTTTC
CDR3 protein: CASSQGGANVLTF

D gene: NA
J gene: TRBJ2-5
clone size: many
V gene: TRBV20-1
CDR3 DNA: TGCAGTGCTAGGAAGGGTTCCGGGACATCTGAGACCCAGTACTTC
CDR3 protein: CSARKGSGTSETQYF

D gene: TRBD1
J gene: TRBJ2-1
clone size: NA
V gene: TRBV6-1
CDR3 DNA: TGTGCCAGCAGTGAAGCGAGGGGGACAGGGGCCCTGAATGAGCAGTTCTTC
CDR3 protein: CASSEARGTGALNEQFF

D gene: TRBD1
J gene: TRBJ2-5
clone size: NA
V gene: TRBV11-2
CDR3 DNA: TGTGCCAGCAGCTTCCAAGGACAGGGACAAGAGACCCAGTACTTC
CDR3 protein: CASSFQGQGQETQYF

D gene: TRBD2
J gene: TRBJ2-7
clone size: NA
V gene: TRBV27
CDR3 DNA: TGTGCCAGCAGTTCCGGGACTAGCGGGAACGAGCAGTACTTC
CDR3 protein: CASSSGTSGNEQYF

D gene: NA
J gene: TRBJ2-1
clone size: NA
V gene: TRBV14
CDR3 DNA: TGTGCCAGCAGCCCTATAGCGAATGAGCAGTTCTTC
CDR3 protein: CASSPIANEQFF

D gene: NA
J gene: TRBJ2-1
clone size: many
V gene: TRBV12-3/TRBV12-4
CDR3 DNA: TGTGCCAGCACCCACCCAACACCCAATATACAGGACCGCTCCTACAATGAGCAGTTCTTC
CDR3 protein: CASTHPTPNIQDRSYNEQFF

D gene: TRBD1
J gene: TRBJ1-6
clone size: NA
V gene: TRBV20-1
CDR3 DNA: TGCGGTGCTATAACAGGGGGCTCCTATAATTCACCCCTCCACTTT
CDR3 protein: CGAITGGSYNSPLHF